This note documents a single T cell receptor (beta chain) sequence. Its specificity is not known. The CDR3 has 16 residues. V was clipped by 4 bases and J by 3 bases, with 21 bases between them. Germline V gene sequence: CDR1 SQVTM, CDR2 ANQGSEA. The data were obtained in a study of T cell repertoires in cytomegalovirus infection. Study in general: A matching HLA type, together with CMV infection, was signaled by public TCR beta signatures.

Study observations and caveats: Cumulative frequency (of public TCR beta family members) identified carriers of CMV plus the relevant HLA. HLA-C-restricted, CMV-specific TCR beta clonotypes were dominant ex vivo.

TCRdb itself ran the reads through MiXCR, one entry per CDR3 protein. The data show some 600,000 distinct CDR3 sequences, with approximately 25% seen just once and 6.5% to 10% held by the top ten. The origin of this receptor is a human donor in good health (CMV status not recorded). Some clones in this sample may be carry-over from other donors' samples. The sequencing input was CD8+ T cells from PBMCs. The genes are TRBV29-1 and TRBJ1-1; TRBD1 is a possible D gene (6 bases). CDR3 amino acids: CSVGVGQFLSDTEAFF. DNA for the CDR3: TGCAGCGTTGGGGTTGGACAGTTCCTTAGCGACACTGAAGCTTTCTTT.